The 27 T cell receptor beta chains presented below share a single source sample, sequenced in a study of cytomegalovirus exposure and HLA in healthy donors. Primers for the PCR totalled 60 Vbeta and 13 Jbeta. Clones were read by immunoSEQ multiplex PCR, and TCRdb kept only the in-frame ones, dropping some. The sample lists roughly 280,000 clones, approximately 70% occurring once. The sample was PBMCs. The receptors were sampled from a female donor in good health and CMV-seronegative.

This chain uses TRBV15 with TRBJ2-7; D is undetermined. The V end was cut by 4 bases, the J end by 3 bases, with 10 bases between. Germline CDR1 reads LNHNV; CDR2 reads YYDKDF (reference sequence). CDR3 size: 13 residues. Written as DNA, the CDR3 is TGTGCCACCAGCAAACCACCACTCTACGAGCAGTACTTC. Its protein product is CATSKPPLYEQYF. The entire variable domain, with the rest obtained from reference TRBV15 and TRBJ2-7, is as follows: DAMVIQNPRYQVTQFGKPVTLSCSQTLNHNVMYWYQQKSSQAPKLLFHYYDKDFNNEADTPDNFQSRRPNTSFCFLDIRSPGLGDTAMYLCATSKPPLYEQYFGPGTRLTVT.

This clone was seen just once. This chain joins TRBV6-5 and TRBJ1-3, with D possibly being TRBD1 (6 bases). CDR1 is MNHEY and CDR2 is SVGAGI in the germline V gene. The CDR3 runs 14 residues. Trimming pared 0 bases from V and 3 bases from J, leaving 6 bases between. The CDR3 bases are TGTGCCAGCAGTTACTCAGGGGGTGGAAACACCATATATTTT. It yields the protein CASSYSGGGNTIYF.

The J gene is TRBJ1-2, the V gene TRBV27; D is perhaps TRBD1 (6 bases). Trimming took 5 bases from V and 6 from J, leaving 10 bases between them. Looked up from germline, CDR1 is MNHEY and CDR2 is SMNVEV (reference sequence). The length of the CDR3 is 12 residues. CDR3 sequence reads: CASSGGRNGYTF. The CDR3 DNA reads TGTGCCAGCAGTGGGGGCAGGAATGGCTACACCTTC.

The chain combines TRBV4-1 with TRBJ1-2; tentative D call: TRBD1 (5 bases). V was shortened by 3 bases and J by 4 bases, with 15 bases between the two germline ends. This CDR3 has 15 amino acids. CDR1 and CDR2 (germline): MGHRA, YSYEKL. This CDR3 reads CASSHPPQGTYGYTF. The CDR3 coding sequence is TGCGCCAGCAGCCATCCCCCCCAGGGAACCTATGGCTACACCTTC.

The rearrangement uses TRBV2 and TRBJ2-1, with unresolved D. Germline V gene data show CDR1 as SNHLY and CDR2 as FYNNEI. Trimming left V 6 bases short and J 6 bases short, with 6 bases between. This CDR3 has 11 amino acids. The CDR3 DNA sequence: TGTGCCAGCAGGGAGCCCAATGAGCAGTTCTTC. This encodes CASREPNEQFF.

The J gene is TRBJ2-1, the V gene TRBV5-1; the D gene could be TRBD1 or TRBD2 (6 bases each). Germline CDR1 and CDR2: SGHRS and YFSETQ. The CDR3 loop spans 11 amino acids. The V end lost 9 bases, the J end lost 7 bases, and 11 bases lay between the germline ends. This CDR3 is CATRRGNEQFF. Here the CDR3 DNA reads TGCGCCACCAGGAGGGGGAATGAGCAGTTCTTC.

The V and J genes are TRBV29-1 and TRBJ2-1; 8 nucleotides line up with TRBD1. Germline CDR1 is SQVTM and CDR2 is ANQGSEA. This CDR3 comprises 14 residues. Trimming took 3 bases from V and 10 from J; bases not matched to a gene: 11. The CDR3 DNA sequence: TGCAGCGTTGATGAGGGACAGGTTCTCGGGGAGCAGTTCTTC. Translated: CSVDEGQVLGEQFF.

The chain uses TRBV29-1 and TRBJ2-7, with 11 bases that match TRBD2. The CDR3 is made up of 15 amino acids. The germline V gene encodes CDR1 SQVTM and CDR2 ANQGSEA. The V segment lost 5 bases and the J segment 1 base; nucleotides outside the gene matches: 7. CDR3 nucleotide sequence: TGCAGCGTTTTCCCCCTAGCGGGAGGTTCCTACGAGCAGTACTTC. It specifies CSVFPLAGGSYEQYF.

This chain links TRBV9 with TRBJ2-1; 8 bases line up with TRBD1. With V trimmed by 4 bases and J by 9 bases, 15 bases remained unmatched. Per germline, CDR1 SGDLS and CDR2 YYNGEE. The CDR3 loop spans 16 amino acids. This chain's CDR3 is CASSFRTGPTEGEQFF. Here the CDR3 DNA reads TGTGCCAGCAGCTTCCGGACAGGGCCAACGGAGGGTGAGCAGTTCTTC.

The DNA of the CDR3 is TGTGCCAGCAGCGGAGGTGATTTGCCTAGCGGGAGCCGCGAGCAGTACTTC. Translation: CASSGGDLPSGSREQYF. The chain is built from TRBV11-3 and TRBJ2-7; 10 bases are a match to TRBD2. The CDR3 consists of 17 residues. Unmatched junction bases numbered 16, after V lost 5 bases and J lost 6 bases. In germline, CDR1 is SGHNT, CDR2 YENEEA.

The rearrangement links TRBV15 to TRBJ2-5; D unclear. This CDR3 spans 14 amino acids. Germline-derived CDR1 and CDR2 are LNHNV and YYDKDF (reference sequence). The CDR3 region has the DNA TGTGCAACCGTCGGGTCCACCCACCAAGAGACCCAGTACTTC. The encoded protein is CATVGSTHQETQYF.

The chain uses TRBV7-8 and TRBJ2-5; 7 nucleotides match TRBD2. Trimming cost V 1 base and J 4 bases; bases outside gene matches: 9. The germline V gene encodes CDR1 SGHVS and CDR2 FQNEAQ. CDR3 length equals 16 residues. The CDR3 DNA is TGTGCCAGCAGCTTAGGGGCGGGAGTTGGAGGAGAGACCCAGTACTTC. Protein sequence: CASSLGAGVGGETQYF.

V usage is TRBV28 and J usage is TRBJ1-5; TRBD1 is a possible D gene (6 bases). CDR1 is MDHEN and CDR2 is SYDVKM in the germline V gene. The CDR3 spans 16 residues. V was clipped by 5 bases and J by 9 bases, with 23 bases between them. This CDR3 is CASSTSSRTALRPQHF. CDR3 DNA sequence: TGTGCCAGCAGTACTTCATCCCGGACAGCTCTTCGGCCCCAGCATTTT.

This rearrangement joins TRBV6-5 to TRBJ2-3, with D tentatively TRBD1 (6 bases). Germline V gene data show CDR1 as MNHEY and CDR2 as SVGAGI. Between the trimmed V and J ends, which lost 8 bases and 3 bases, there was a span of 18 bases. CDR3 length: 15 residues. CDR3 nucleotides: TGTGCCAGCCGAGCGTACACGGACAGAACAGATACGCAGTATTTT. This sequence encodes CASRAYTDRTDTQYF.

Only a few counts were recorded for this clone. This chain joins TRBV27 and TRBJ1-3; D perhaps matches TRBD1 (6 bases). The CDR3 runs 16 residues. V lost 5 bases, J lost 0 bases, and 14 bases lay in between. In germline, CDR1 is MNHEY, CDR2 SMNVEV (reference sequence). CDR3 DNA sequence: TGTGCCAGCAGTCCCCGAGGGACACACTCTGGAAACACCATATATTTT. Amino acid sequence: CASSPRGTHSGNTIYF.

This clone was recorded a few times. V is TRBV30 and J is TRBJ2-2; D is undetermined. The CDR3 consists of 15 residues. Trimming left V 0 bases short and J 0 bases short, with 8 bases between. CDR1 is GTSNPN, CDR2 SVGIG, per germline (reference sequence). CDR3 nucleotide sequence: TGTGCCTGGAGTGTCAACAGACCGAACACCGGGGAGCTGTTTTTT. It encodes CAWSVNRPNTGELFF.

The chain joins TRBV19 to TRBJ1-1; D is ambiguous. In germline, CDR1 is LNHDA, CDR2 SQIVND (reference sequence). This CDR3 is 13 amino acids long. V dropped 3 bases and J dropped 1 base, with 6 bases sitting between them. The CDR3 is CASSMMANTEAFF. The CDR3 DNA is TGTGCCAGTAGTATGATGGCGAACACTGAAGCTTTCTTT.

This clone was found a few times. CDR3 protein: CASSHQGLARDYEQYF. CDR3 in DNA: TGCGCCAGCAGCCACCAGGGTTTGGCAAGGGACTACGAGCAGTACTTC. The J gene is TRBJ2-7, the V gene TRBV4-1; D may be TRBD1 (5 bases). The germline V and J ends were trimmed by 3 bases and 3 bases, with 18 bases remaining between them. Germline loops: CDR1 MGHRA, CDR2 YSYEKL. This CDR3 comprises 16 residues.

The V and J genes are TRBV5-4 and TRBJ2-5; 7 nucleotides agree with TRBD2. The CDR3 covers 14 residues. Trimming cost V 1 base and J 5 bases; bases outside gene matches: 5. Germline V gene data show CDR1 as SGHNT and CDR2 as YYREEE (reference sequence). The CDR3 region has the DNA TGTGCCAGCAGCTTGCAAGCGGGGTCGGAGACCCAGTACTTC. Translation gives CASSLQAGSETQYF.

The chain recombines TRBV2 with TRBJ2-3, with 8 bases identical to TRBD2. With 4 bases clipped from V and 5 bases from J, the junction kept 8 bases outside the gene matches. CDR3 length equals 15 residues. Looked up from germline, CDR1 is SNHLY and CDR2 is FYNNEI. The DNA for the CDR3 is TGTGCCAGCAGTGGTGCGGGAGGATTGATAGATACGCAGTATTTT. Its protein product is CASSGAGGLIDTQYF. The full variable domain, rest sourced from reference TRBV2 and TRBJ2-3, is EPEVTQTPSHQVTQMGQEVILRCVPISNHLYFYWYRQILGQKVEFLVSFYNNEISEKSEIFDDQFSVERPDGSNFTLKIRSTKLEDSAMYFCASSGAGGLIDTQYFGPGTRLTVL.

The genes are TRBV4-2 and TRBJ2-3, with 8 nucleotides matching TRBD2. This CDR3 region has 17 residues. The germline gives CDR1 LGHNA, CDR2 YNFKEQ. With V trimmed by 0 bases and J by 6 bases, 11 bases remained unmatched. The CDR3 DNA follows: TGTGCCAGCAGCCAAGAGCAACAGGGACTAGGGGTGGATACGCAGTATTTT. It is translated as CASSQEQQGLGVDTQYF.

In its sample, this clone was seen a few times. V usage is TRBV7-2 and J usage is TRBJ2-7; 7 nucleotides align to TRBD2. Losses at the gene ends were 2 bases for V and 1 base for J; bases not matched to a gene: 2. This CDR3 spans 14 amino acids. Germline V gives CDR1 SGHTA, CDR2 FQGNSA. CDR3 nucleotide sequence: TGTGCCAGCAGCTTACAAGCGGGGTCCTACGAGCAGTACTTC. As protein: CASSLQAGSYEQYF.

The V and J genes are TRBV5-6 and TRBJ1-2; D gene unclear. The length of the CDR3 is 14 residues. Germline V lookup: CDR1 SGHDT, CDR2 YYEEEE. Trimming shortened V by 9 bases and J by 2 bases, and 17 bases separated the two germline ends. The CDR3 DNA sequence: TGTGCCACCCTTCGGGGTTCGAAGAACTATGGCTACACCTTC. As protein: CATLRGSKNYGYTF.

V usage is TRBV15 and J usage is TRBJ1-1; perhaps TRBD1 as D (5 bases). Deletions cut 0 bases from V and 4 bases from J, with 9 bases between. CDR3 length: 14 residues. Germline loops: CDR1 LNHNV, CDR2 YYDKDF (reference sequence). The CDR3 region is CATSRDLRVTEAFF. CDR3 nucleotide sequence: TGTGCCACCAGCAGAGATCTCAGGGTCACTGAAGCTTTCTTT.

This chain connects TRBV7-9 to TRBJ2-7; TRBD2 is a possible D gene (6 bases). Trimming removed 1 base from V and 2 bases from J, with 12 bases in between. The germline gives CDR1 SEHNR, CDR2 FQNEAQ (reference sequence). The length of the CDR3 is 15 residues. CDR3 in amino acids: CASSLGGRPPYEQYF. Written as DNA, the CDR3 is TGTGCCAGCAGCTTAGGAGGGAGGCCTCCCTACGAGCAGTACTTC.

The chain employs TRBV12-2 and TRBJ2-7; TRBD2 is the table's D call and was not checked against the DNA. TRBV12-2 is deemed a pseudogene. This CDR3 is 15 amino acids long. The CDR3 here is CASRLRVLSSYEQYF. Here the CDR3 DNA reads TGTGCAAGTCGTCTTCGGGTCCTTTCCTCCTACGAGCAGTACTTC.

This clone has more than one count but fewer than ten. This chain uses TRBV4-1 with TRBJ2-7, with TRBD1 identical over 7 bases. The germline CDR1 and CDR2 sequences are MGHRA and YSYEKL. V lost 4 bases and J lost 7; bases outside the gene matches: 10. The CDR3 runs to 14 residues. In DNA form, the CDR3 reads TGCGCCAGCAGCCCCACAGGGGCCCCATCGGAGCAGTACTTC. Translation gives CASSPTGAPSEQYF.